This T cell receptor beta chain originates from a study of blood T cell repertoires in COVID-19 (dated by TCRdb to the early 2020s). In terms of the full investigation: Samples covering the acute and convalescent phases of COVID-19 were provided by collaborators in the United States, Italy and Spain. Subjects who had been exposed to COVID-19, were actively infected with it, or had recovered from it provided the deeply sampled blood TCRbeta repertoires that made up the dataset. A freely available public database, intended as a resource for researchers studying the immune response to SARS-CoV-2, is where the repertoires were released. Nearly every sample came with metadata listing a de-identified subject ID, COVID-19 status, age in years and sex. Where HLA class I and class II types were available, the types were taken from metadata supplied by the sample provider, not from assay-based typing. The samples were drawn from two sources: the first 160 participants of the ongoing ImmuneRACE study, and 1,254 subjects contributed by 6 global collaborators. The material from the prospective study consisted of cDNA or gDNA derived from T cells, B-cell-depleted T cells, or PBMCs. The study at large found these results: The amount of clinical and demographic metadata varied by source and participant and was provided uncurated.

The germline V gene provides CDR1 MDHEN and CDR2 SYDVKM. V and J lose 3 bases and 0 bases, and a span of 11 bases separates them. The CDR3 numbers 15 residues from cysteine through phenylalanine. Only the CDR3 portion is preserved as DNA: 45 bases, with reading frame beginning at the first base. Each collaborating institution followed its own protocols to collect whole blood in K2EDTA tubes. For TCRbeta analysis, collaborator samples were shipped as frozen whole blood, as isolated PBMCs, or as DNA extracted from either sample type. As to this clone: Its antigen is still unknown. Per-base qualities were not stored, and no clone one base away is much larger.

The immunoSEQ Assay, a bias-controlled multiplex PCR, was used to amplify TCRbeta CDR3 regions from genomic DNA. The study's processing was this. Nucleated cell counts per sample were estimated from amplification of reference gene primers within the assay. To quantify the absolute abundance of each unique TCRbeta CDR3 rearrangement, sequence reads were collapsed and filtered. For each sample, productive Simpson clonality was calculated as the square root of Simpson's diversity index across productive rearrangements. TCRdb obtained this table from immuneACCESS and retained in-frame rearrangements with V and J assigned. These tables miss some clones; where compared with another copy, unresolved V genes account for less than half of the shortfall, and the remainder is unexplained. V and J calls and clone size are those listed in that table; D and trimming were worked out from the DNA. The sample table lists about 140,000 clones, about 88% of them with a count of one. The ten largest clones capture around 5.4% of the sample.

The rearranged segments are TRBV28 and TRBJ1-2; too little of a D gene remains to name it. The TCR originated in a human donor in a cohort sampled during active COVID-19. The sequenced sample consisted of peripheral blood. The DNA sequence follows: TGTGCCAGCAGTTTCCGGACGGGGACTAACTATGGCTACACCTTC. Translated, it gives CASSFRTGTNYGYTF.